The rows below give T cell receptor beta chains drawn from one sample of a study of CD8 T cells in Susac syndrome. Each CDR3 protein gets one entry after TCRdb re-called the immunoSEQ multiplex PCR reads with MiXCR. The repertoire has 140,000 to 150,000 distinct CDR3 sequences, around 95% of them found once; the top ten carry over 0.075%. Sequences were obtained from CD4+ T cells from PBMCs. These receptors were collected from a human donor with Susac syndrome. CDR3s include the opening cysteine and the closing phenylalanine or tryptophan. The D gene is left open where the match is weak. Rows give clone size only sometimes, using once, few, many, or a class for an expanded clone.

length	size	V	D	J	DNA	CDR3
12	-	TRBV6-6	-	TRBJ1-5	TGTGCCAGCAGGGAACCAAATCAGCCCCAGCATTTT	CASREPNQPQHF
11	-	TRBV7-9	-	TRBJ2-7	TGTGCCAGCAGCCCCCAGTACGAGCAGTACTTC	CASSPQYEQYF
14	-	TRBV29-1	-	TRBJ2-5	TGCAGCGTAGACCCCCCGGGAATAGCGGCGACCCAGTACTTC	CSVDPPGIAATQYF
13	-	TRBV20-1	TRBD1	TRBJ2-7	TGCAGTGCTACCGGGACAGGACTCTACGAGCAGTACTTC	CSATGTGLYEQYF
15	-	TRBV18	TRBD1	TRBJ1-1	TGTGCCAGCTCACCAGACAGGGAATTGAACACTGAAGCTTTCTTT	CASSPDRELNTEAFF
13	-	TRBV28	-	TRBJ1-1	TGTGCCAGCAGTTTAGGACAGCTACCCGAAGCTTTCTTT	CASSLGQLPEAFF
17	-	TRBV7-9	TRBD2	TRBJ2-2	TGTGCCAGCAGCCCACTAGCGGGAGCCCCGCGCACCGGGGAGCTGTTTTTT	CASSPLAGAPRTGELFF
14	-	TRBV27	TRBD2	TRBJ2-1	TGTGCCAGCAGTTTCCGCGCGGGGGTCAATGAGCAGTTCTTC	CASSFRAGVNEQFF
12	-	TRBV12-3/TRBV12-4	TRBD1	TRBJ2-1	TGTGCCAGCCATCAGGGGGACAATGAGCAGTTCTTC	CASHQGDNEQFF
14	few	TRBV12-3/TRBV12-4	TRBD2	TRBJ2-3	TGTGCCAGCAGTTTGGGACTAGACACAGATACGCAGTATTTT	CASSLGLDTDTQYF
14	-	TRBV29-1	-	TRBJ2-5	TGCAGCGTTTCTGGGCAGGGGATGCGAGAGACCCAGTACTTC	CSVSGQGMRETQYF
15	-	TRBV19	-	TRBJ1-2	TGTGCCAGTAGTGCCGACGGAGCCCCTACTAGAAGCTACACCTTC	CASSADGAPTRSYTF
13	-	TRBV3-1	-	TRBJ1-6	TGTGCCAGCAGCCAAGTGGATCATTCACCCCTCCACTTT	CASSQVDHSPLHF
15	-	TRBV6-6	TRBD1	TRBJ1-1	TGTGCCAGCAGTCCCCCAGGGGGAGGGCCCCCTGAAGCTTTCTTT	CASSPPGGGPPEAFF
15	-	TRBV7-3	TRBD1	TRBJ1-1	TGTGCCAGCAGCACCACGACAGGGGGCGCGTCTGAAGCTTTCTTT	CASSTTTGGASEAFF
14	once	TRBV3-1	-	TRBJ1-5	TGTGCCAGCAGCTCCGCGGGCCGCAATCAGCCCCAGCATTTT	CASSSAGRNQPQHF
12	-	TRBV12-3/TRBV12-4	-	TRBJ2-7	TGTGCCAGCAGTGAGACACGGTCCGAGCAGTACTTC	CASSETRSEQYF
16	-	TRBV7-3	-	TRBJ2-3	TGTGCCAGCAGCTTACAGGGCTCTTTTAGCACAGATACGCAGTATTTT	CASSLQGSFSTDTQYF
17	-	TRBV3-1	TRBD2	TRBJ2-2	TGTGCCAGCAGCCAAGTCTCTAGCGGGGGAAACACCGGGGAGCTGTTTTTT	CASSQVSSGGNTGELFF
15	-	TRBV9	TRBD2	TRBJ2-3	TGTGCCAGCAGCGCAGTTGCGGGGGGGCCAGATACGCAGTATTTT	CASSAVAGGPDTQYF
13	-	TRBV29-1	-	TRBJ1-1	TGCAGCGTCGAAAAAGACGGGGGGACGGGAGCTTTCTTT	CSVEKDGGTGAFF
14	-	TRBV7-9	-	TRBJ2-1	TGTGCCAGCAGCGGCCGGGACGGTTACAATGAGCAGTTCTTC	CASSGRDGYNEQFF
14	-	TRBV11-2	-	TRBJ2-2	TGTGCCAGCAGCATAGACAGGAACACCGGGGAGCTGTTTTTT	CASSIDRNTGELFF
15	-	TRBV27	-	TRBJ1-1	TGTGCCAGCAGTTTCACGGGGCTCATGAACACTGAAGCTTTCTTT	CASSFTGLMNTEAFF
13	-	TRBV5-1	-	TRBJ1-1	TGCGCCAGCAGCTCTGTGGGGACCAAGGAAGCTTTCTTT	CASSSVGTKEAFF
17	-	TRBV12-3/TRBV12-4	TRBD2	TRBJ2-7	TGTGCCAGCAGTCTCGGTGTAGGGAGCGGGGGGACCTACGAGCAGTACTTC	CASSLGVGSGGTYEQYF